A single sample gave rise to the 11 T cell receptor beta chains below, sequenced in a study of CD8 T cells in ankylosing spondylitis. Overall study findings and caveats: About 8 highly homologous variants formed a TCR beta motif that appeared characteristic of ankylosing spondylitis blood.

TCRdb processed the 5' RACE reads anew with MiXCR; each CDR3 protein has one entry. The table records about 540,000 distinct CDR3 sequences, 9.5% to 15% of them present only once. These TCRs are of unknown antigen specificity. The sequenced material came from blood, either unsorted or a sorted T cell fraction (not recorded which). The receptors come from a male donor with ankylosing spondylitis.

The table lists this clonotype with many counts. The chain is built from TRBV29-1 and TRBJ2-3; possibly TRBD2 for D (6 bases). The CDR3 runs 13 residues. The V and J ends lost 6 bases and 1 base respectively, with 11 bases between them. Germline V gene lookup returns CDR1 SQVTM and CDR2 ANQGSEA. The CDR3 nucleotides are TGCAGCGTCGTCAGGAGGGGCACAGATACGCAGTATTTT. It codes for CSVVRRGTDTQYF.

The table lists this clonotype with a few counts. The V gene is TRBV7-2, the J gene TRBJ2-7; 13 positions match TRBD2. In germline, CDR1 is SGHTA, CDR2 FQGNSA. J lost 5 bases, V lost 5 bases, and 9 bases had no gene match. The CDR3 covers 16 residues. The CDR3 reads CASSPWTSGSGNEQYF. The DNA for the CDR3 is TGTGCCAGCAGCCCCTGGACTAGCGGGAGCGGGAACGAGCAGTACTTC.

The rearrangement joins TRBV20-1 to TRBJ2-7; TRBD2 aligns across 11 bases. With 8 bases clipped from V and 6 bases from J, the junction kept 6 bases outside the gene matches. This CDR3 contains 12 residues. Germline CDR1 is DFQATT and CDR2 is SNEGSKA (reference sequence). CDR3 sequence reads: CSLKGTSGEQYF. The DNA for the CDR3 is TGCAGTCTTAAGGGGACTAGCGGCGAGCAGTACTTC.

The gene calls are TRBV7-2 and TRBJ2-1; 9 nucleotides match TRBD2. The CDR3 is 16 residues long. With V trimmed by 1 base and J by 6 bases, 7 bases remained unmatched. In germline, CDR1 is SGHTA, CDR2 FQGNSA. The CDR3 here is CASSLVSAGGSNEQFF. DNA for the CDR3: TGTGCCAGCAGCTTAGTTTCAGCGGGAGGTTCCAATGAGCAGTTCTTC.

The rearrangement joins TRBV9 to TRBJ2-5; D is unresolved. The CDR3 loop spans 15 amino acids. Looked up from germline, CDR1 is SGDLS and CDR2 is YYNGEE. V was cut by 0 bases and J by 0 bases, with 9 bases left in between. The CDR3 region is CASSVGAAYQETQYF. In nucleotides, the CDR3 is TGTGCCAGCAGCGTAGGTGCAGCGTACCAAGAGACCCAGTACTTC. Filled out from reference TRBV9 and TRBJ2-5, the complete variable domain reads DSGVTQTPKHLITATGQRVTLRCSPRSGDLSVYWYQQSLDQGLQFLIQYYNGEERAKGNILERFSAQQFPDLHSELNLSSLELGDSALYFCASSVGAAYQETQYFGPGTRLLVL.

This clonotype was recorded a few times. V and J are TRBV7-2 and TRBJ2-3; D is uncertain. The CDR3 has 16 amino acids. CDR1 is SGHTA, CDR2 FQGNSA, per germline. V gave up 1 base and J gave up 0 bases, with 11 bases separating them. CDR3: CASSLEPPFSTDTQYF. The CDR3 coding sequence is TGTGCCAGCAGCTTAGAACCTCCGTTTAGCACAGATACGCAGTATTTT.

This clonotype was seen a few times. J is TRBJ2-1 and V is TRBV12-3 or TRBV12-4, with 9 nucleotides matching TRBD2. V was pared by 6 bases and J by 0 bases, with 9 bases of the junction left unmatched. The CDR3 contains 17 residues. The CDR3 nucleotides are TGTGCCAGCAGCCAACCAGCGGGAGGCCGCTCCTACAATGAGCAGTTCTTC. Translation gives CASSQPAGGRSYNEQFF.

This clonotype has only a few counts. This chain connects TRBV7-9 to TRBJ2-5; D is possibly TRBD2 (5 bases). Trimming shortened V by 2 bases and J by 5 bases, and 18 bases separated the two germline ends. The V gene's germline CDR1 is SEHNR and CDR2 FQNEAQ (reference sequence). The CDR3 has 16 amino acids. The CDR3 DNA sequence: TGTGCCAGCAGCTTATTCGTAGCGCAGGTAGTCGAGACCCAGTACTTC. It codes for CASSLFVAQVVETQYF. Full variable domain (outside the CDR3, taken from reference TRBV7-9 and TRBJ2-5): DTGVSQNPRHKITKRGQNVTFRCDPISEHNRLYWYRQTLGQGPEFLTYFQNEAQLEKSRLLSDRFSAERPKGSFSTLEIQRTEQGDSAMYLCASSLFVAQVVETQYFGPGTRLLVL.

This clonotype was counted many times. The chain is built from TRBV9 and TRBJ2-2; D is ambiguous. V was trimmed by 8 bases and J by 1 base, leaving 12 bases between them. Germline CDR1 is SGDLS and CDR2 is YYNGEE. The CDR3 has 14 residues. CDR3 nucleotide sequence: TGTGCCAGTCAACGGTCACTGAACACCGGGGAGCTGTTTTTT. Translated, it gives CASQRSLNTGELFF.

The table lists this clonotype with many counts. The genes are TRBV12-3 or TRBV12-4 and TRBJ2-1, with 9 bases identical to TRBD1. There are 16 residues in the CDR3. J lost 7 bases, V lost 4 bases, and 11 bases had no gene match. The CDR3 nucleotides are TGTGCCAGCAGTTGGGGACAGGGATTAATTTATAATGAGCAGTTCTTC. This sequence encodes CASSWGQGLIYNEQFF.

This chain links TRBV27 with TRBJ2-5, with a possible D match to TRBD1 (6 bases). V was shortened by 6 bases and J by 5 bases, with 16 bases between the two germline ends. CDR1 and CDR2 (germline): MNHEY, SMNVEV (reference sequence). The CDR3 loop spans 14 amino acids. CDR3 residues: CASSLLRQAETQYF. The CDR3 DNA follows: TGTGCCAGCAGCCTATTGAGACAGGCGGAGACCCAGTACTTC.